Shown below are 8 T cell receptor beta chains from a single sample sequenced in a study of glioma-infiltrating T cells. Amplification of TCR alpha and beta CDR3 regions from RNA used iRepertoire nested multiplex PCR. TCRdb reprocessed the multiplex PCR reads with MiXCR, giving one entry per CDR3 protein. The sample lists roughly 120,000 distinct CDR3 sequences, less than 30% occurring once. Sequenced: glioma tissue, nonneoplastic brain tissue, or PBMCs (not recorded which). Receptor source: a human donor with low-grade glioma or glioblastoma, undergoing nonglioma brain surgery, or in good health (not recorded which).

This clonotype appeared many times. The J gene is TRBJ2-7, the V gene TRBV20-1; 8 bases match TRBD1. This CDR3 region has 15 residues. Germline loops: CDR1 DFQATT, CDR2 SNEGSKA (reference sequence). V was clipped by 0 bases and J by 5 bases; unmatched bases: 9. CDR3 amino acids: CSARDPGQGSNEQYF. The CDR3 DNA sequence: TGCAGTGCTAGAGATCCCGGACAGGGTAGCAACGAGCAGTACTTC.

The chain has TRBV9 and TRBJ2-1; tentatively, D is TRBD1 (5 bases). Per the germline V gene, CDR1 is SGDLS and CDR2 is YYNGEE. V lost 0 bases and J lost 6, with 13 bases in between. CDR3 length: 15 residues. The CDR3: CASSVDKGRGNEQFF. In DNA form, the CDR3 reads TGTGCCAGCAGCGTAGATAAGGGTAGGGGCAATGAGCAGTTCTTC.

As for this clonotype: This may be a read error, as it is one base from a much larger clone. This chain uses TRBV7-9 with TRBJ2-3; 11 nucleotides align to TRBD2. The germline V gene has CDR1 SEHNR and CDR2 FQNEAQ (reference sequence). This CDR3 comprises 15 residues. The CDR3 DNA is TGTGTCAGCAGCCCAGTAGCGGGGGGGCCAGATACGCAGTATTTT. Translating gives CVSSPVAGGPDTQYF. The full variable domain, rest sourced from reference TRBV7-9 and TRBJ2-3, is DTGVSQNPRHKITKRGQNVTFRCDPISEHNRLYWYRQTLGQGPEFLTYFQNEAQLEKSRLLSDRFSAERPKGSFSTLEIQRTEQGDSAMYLCVSSPVAGGPDTQYFGPGTRLTVL.

The rearrangement joins TRBV4-1 to TRBJ2-7; 14 nucleotides align to TRBD2. Unmatched junction bases numbered 8, after V lost 4 bases and J lost 6 bases. The CDR3 has 16 amino acids. CDR1 is MGHRA and CDR2 is YSYEKL in the germline V gene. The CDR3 sequence: CASSPSGTSGRGEQYF. DNA for the CDR3: TGCGCCAGCAGCCCGTCCGGGACTAGCGGGAGAGGCGAGCAGTACTTC.

This clonotype has ten or more counts. CDR3 region: CASSAREGAYEQYF. The CDR3 bases are TGTGCCAGCAGTGCCCGGGAAGGGGCCTACGAGCAGTACTTC. V is TRBV2 and J is TRBJ2-7; possibly TRBD1 or TRBD2 for D (5 bases each). The CDR3 extends over 14 amino acids. Trimming left V 4 bases short and J 2 bases short, with 12 bases between. Germline-derived CDR1 and CDR2 are SNHLY and FYNNEI.

A remark on this clonotype: A clone one base away is much larger, so this may be a read error. This chain links TRBV5-1 with TRBJ1-6; no clear D gene. The germline gives CDR1 SGHRS, CDR2 YFSETQ. This CDR3 has 16 amino acids. The CDR3 region is CASSLGLEAYNSPRHF. DNA for the CDR3: TGCGCCAGCAGCTTGGGTTTAGAGGCCTATAATTCACCCCGCCACTTT.

Many counts were recorded for this clonotype. This chain uses TRBV5-5 with TRBJ2-5; D not resolved. V was clipped by 0 bases and J by 2 bases, with 11 bases between them. Germline values: CDR1 SGHKS, CDR2 YYEKEE (reference sequence). The CDR3 covers 15 residues. The CDR3: CASSLVILQQETQYF. DNA of the CDR3: TGTGCCAGCAGCTTGGTTATCTTACAGCAAGAGACCCAGTACTTC.

About this clonotype itself: A read error may be the cause here, since a much bigger clone is one base away. V and J are TRBV2 and TRBJ2-5; no clear D gene. Germline V gene lookup returns CDR1 SNHLY and CDR2 FYNNEI. This CDR3 has 14 amino acids. V lost 4 bases, J lost 0 bases, and 9 bases lay in between. The CDR3 spells CASSGACYQETQYF. The CDR3 DNA reads as TGTGCCAGCAGTGGCGCATGTTACCAAGAGACCCAGTACTTC.